The 19 T cell receptor beta chains below were found in one sample sequenced in a study of cytomegalovirus exposure and HLA in healthy donors. Here immunoSEQ multiplex PCR was the method, and the copy in TCRdb shows in-frame clones only, minus some. The data contain 90,000 or so clones, 85% of them singletons. The sample was PBMCs. The receptors stem from a man between 18 and 29 years old in good health and CMV-seropositive.

The genes are TRBV28 and TRBJ2-1; the D gene is possibly TRBD2 (5 bases). With 8 bases removed from V and 5 bases from J, the gap between germline ends came to 7 bases. The length of the CDR3 is 11 residues. Looked up from germline, CDR1 is MDHEN and CDR2 is SYDVKM. The CDR3 is CASEEDNEQFF. In nucleotides, the CDR3 is TGTGCCAGCGAGGAGGACAATGAGCAGTTCTTC.

The count of this clone is one. The chain joins TRBV30 to TRBJ1-1; TRBD1 matches 7 bases. The germline V gene encodes CDR1 GTSNPN and CDR2 SVGIG (reference sequence). J lost 1 base, V lost 3 bases, and 2 bases had no gene match. The CDR3 length is 13 residues. In nucleotides, the CDR3 is TGTGCCTGGAGCCGGACAGGGAACACTGAAGCTTTCTTT. This gives the protein CAWSRTGNTEAFF. Full variable domain (rest looked up from reference TRBV30 and TRBJ1-1): SQTIHQWPATLVQPVGSPLSLECTVEGTSNPNLYWYRQAAGRGLQLLFYSVGIGQISSEVPQNLSASRPQDRQFILSSKKLLLSDSGFYLCAWSRTGNTEAFFGQGTRLTVV.

In its sample, this clone was seen many times. The chain recombines TRBV2 with TRBJ2-1, with 15 bases identical to TRBD2. V shed 6 bases, J shed 7 bases, and the junction held 4 bases outside the gene matches. The CDR3 contains 15 residues. The V gene's germline CDR1 is SNHLY and CDR2 FYNNEI. CDR3 bases: TGTGCCAGCAGCCGGACTAGCGGGGGGGGGAATGAGCAGTTCTTC. Residues: CASSRTSGGGNEQFF. Full variable domain (remainder filled in from reference TRBV2 and TRBJ2-1): EPEVTQTPSHQVTQMGQEVILRCVPISNHLYFYWYRQILGQKVEFLVSFYNNEISEKSEIFDDQFSVERPDGSNFTLKIRSTKLEDSAMYFCASSRTSGGGNEQFFGPGTRLTVL.

The chain carries TRBV29-1 and TRBJ2-6; no firm D call. Germline CDR1 SQVTM, CDR2 ANQGSEA. Trimming pared 7 bases from V and 2 bases from J, leaving 15 bases between. This CDR3 spans 15 amino acids. This chain's CDR3 is CSDLPYSTGANVLTF. DNA for the CDR3: TGCAGCGACCTGCCCTATAGCACTGGGGCCAACGTCCTGACTTTC.

A note on this clone: Other DNA sequences within the sample encode an identical CDR3. The rearrangement uses TRBV30 and TRBJ2-7; D possibly corresponds to TRBD2 (5 bases). Germline assignment: CDR1 GTSNPN and CDR2 SVGIG (reference sequence). The CDR3 has 12 residues. Between the trimmed V and J ends, which lost 0 bases and 4 bases, there was a span of 7 bases. The CDR3 coding sequence is TGTGCCTGGAGTGTTTCGGGGTACGAGCAGTACTTC. Amino acid sequence: CAWSVSGYEQYF.

The DNA of the CDR3 is TGTGCCAGTAGTACCGGACAGTTCAATGAGCAGTTCTTC. Translation gives CASSTGQFNEQFF. V is TRBV19 and J is TRBJ2-1; D is perhaps TRBD1 (6 bases). Deletions cut 4 bases from V and 6 bases from J, with 10 bases between. Looked up from germline, CDR1 is LNHDA and CDR2 is SQIVND (reference sequence). This CDR3 has 13 amino acids.

The table lists this clone with a few counts. The chain joins TRBV6-6 to TRBJ2-7; TRBD2 is a possible D gene (5 bases). Germline V gene sequence: CDR1 MNHNY, CDR2 SVGAGI (reference sequence). The length of the CDR3 is 13 residues. The DNA for the CDR3 is TGTGCCATCAGTGAGGGCCCGGGGTACGAGCAGTACGTC. Translated: CAISEGPGYEQYV.

V usage is TRBV5-4 and J usage is TRBJ2-7; D perhaps matches TRBD2 (6 bases). There are 14 residues in the CDR3. Per the germline V gene, CDR1 is SGHNT and CDR2 is YYREEE (reference sequence). V was clipped by 5 bases and J by 0 bases, with 12 bases between them. The DNA of the CDR3 is TGTGCCAGCAGGCCTGGAGGGACCTCCTACGAGCAGTACTTC. Protein sequence: CASRPGGTSYEQYF. Looking up the rest from reference TRBV5-4 and TRBJ2-7 gives the full variable domain: ETGVTQSPTHLIKTRGQQVTLRCSSQSGHNTVSWYQQALGQGPQFIFQYYREEENGRGNFPPRFSGLQFPNYSSELNVNALELDDSALYLCASRPGGTSYEQYFGPGTRLTVT.

The V call is TRBV7-8, the J call TRBJ2-7; 9 nucleotides line up with TRBD1. V lost 1 base, J lost 1 base, and 2 bases stayed unmatched. This CDR3 has 15 amino acids. The V gene's germline CDR1 is SGHVS and CDR2 FQNEAQ. The CDR3 protein is CASSLEGTGSYEQYV. CDR3 nucleotides: TGTGCCAGCAGCTTAGAAGGGACAGGGTCCTACGAGCAGTACGTC.

The chain is built from TRBV7-9 and TRBJ1-5; maybe TRBD1 (6 bases). V lost 5 bases and J lost 0, with 17 bases in between. Germline loops: CDR1 SEHNR, CDR2 FQNEAQ (reference sequence). This CDR3 is 17 amino acids long. The CDR3 DNA reads TGTGCCAGCAGCACCGGGGGGGACACCTTTAGCAATCAGCCCCAGCATTTT. Protein product: CASSTGGDTFSNQPQHF.

The V and J genes are TRBV6-1 and TRBJ1-1; 10 bases are a match to TRBD1. The trim removed 5 bases at V and 3 bases at J, leaving 6 bases unmatched. The CDR3 consists of 15 residues. Germline V gene data show CDR1 as MNHNS and CDR2 as SASEGT. The CDR3 bases are TGTGCCAGCAGTACGAGACAGGGGGCCGACACTGAAGCTTTCTTT. Translating gives CASSTRQGADTEAFF.

The chain links TRBV28 to TRBJ1-4, with D possibly TRBD1 on 5 matching bases. The CDR3 is 14 residues long. The germline gives CDR1 MDHEN, CDR2 SYDVKM. The V end lost 0 bases, the J end lost 4 bases, and 6 bases lay between the germline ends. The CDR3 spells CASSLWQGNEKLFF. The CDR3, as DNA: TGTGCCAGCAGTTTATGGCAGGGTAATGAAAAACTGTTTTTT.

The chain uses TRBV27 and TRBJ2-1, with 7 positions matching TRBD1. Trimming cost V 6 bases and J 7 bases; bases outside gene matches: 6. The CDR3 extends over 13 amino acids. Germline V CDR1 and CDR2: MNHEY, SMNVEV (reference sequence). In DNA form, the CDR3 reads TGTGCCAGCAGACCGACAGGGAAGAATGAGCAGTTCTTC. Translation: CASRPTGKNEQFF.

The chain combines TRBV5-1 with TRBJ1-2; D uncertain. The CDR3 has 14 residues. Trimming shortened V by 0 bases and J by 0 bases, and 6 bases separated the two germline ends. The germline V gene has CDR1 SGHRS and CDR2 YFSETQ. The CDR3 here is CASSLDNANYGYTF. Written as DNA, the CDR3 is TGCGCCAGCAGCTTGGACAATGCTAACTATGGCTACACCTTC.

This chain links TRBV10-3 with TRBJ2-2; TRBD2 matches 9 bases. In germline, CDR1 is ENHRY, CDR2 SYGVKD. The length of the CDR3 is 15 residues. V was clipped by 3 bases and J by 1 base; unmatched bases: 0. CDR3 protein: CAISDSGGNTGELFF. In nucleotides, the CDR3 is TGTGCCATCAGTGATAGCGGGGGGAACACCGGGGAGCTGTTTTTT.

The chain employs TRBV2 and TRBJ1-2; TRBD1 agrees at 8 bases. This CDR3 is built from 16 residues. Per the germline V gene, CDR1 is SNHLY and CDR2 is FYNNEI. Germline trimming cut 9 bases from V and 6 bases from J; bases unmatched to any gene: 18. The CDR3 DNA reads TGTGCCAGGTCAAGCGGAACAGGGGGTTTTCTGAATGGCTACACCTTC. Amino acid sequence: CARSSGTGGFLNGYTF.

The chain carries TRBV4-1 and TRBJ2-1, with 15 positions matching TRBD2. V lost 3 bases to trimming and J lost 6 bases; unmatched junction nucleotides: 15. This CDR3 has 20 amino acids. CDR1 is MGHRA, CDR2 YSYEKL, per germline. This chain's CDR3 is CASSHRPGLAGGQAGNEQFF. CDR3 bases: TGCGCCAGCAGCCATAGACCGGGACTAGCGGGAGGTCAAGCCGGCAATGAGCAGTTCTTC.

V is TRBV19 and J is TRBJ2-7; 7 nucleotides agree with TRBD1. V dropped 3 bases and J dropped 0; count of bases not matched to a gene: 11. CDR1 is LNHDA and CDR2 is SQIVND in the germline V gene (reference sequence). CDR3 length: 17 residues. CDR3 sequence: CASSIPAEGAPSYEQYF. CDR3 coding DNA: TGTGCCAGTAGTATTCCCGCTGAGGGGGCCCCCTCCTACGAGCAGTACTTC. The variable domain in full, completed from reference TRBV19 and TRBJ2-7, reads DGGITQSPKYLFRKEGQNVTLSCEQNLNHDAMYWYRQDPGQGLRLIYYSQIVNDFQKGDIAEGYSVSREKKESFPLTVTSAQKNPTAFYLCASSIPAEGAPSYEQYFGPGTRLTVT.

This CDR3 reads CASSPLAGGETQYF. The CDR3 DNA sequence: TGTGCCAGTAGTCCTTTAGCGGGAGGGGAGACCCAGTACTTC. The chain joins TRBV19 to TRBJ2-5, with 11 positions matching TRBD2. The germline gives CDR1 LNHDA, CDR2 SQIVND (reference sequence). The CDR3 sequence is 14 residues long. After removal of 5 bases from V and 5 bases from J, the junction contained 4 bases not matched to a gene.